These T cell receptor beta chains were read from a single sample in a study of human T cells and chemical hapten exposure. TCRdb recomputed calls from the RACE reads with MiXCR, one row per CDR3 protein. The profile covers roughly 80,000 distinct CDR3 sequences, with about 11% appearing a single time and 3.5% to 4.5% taken by the ten largest. The starting material was whole blood, obtained in connection with sensitization to the hapten diphenylcyclopropenone (DPC). These receptors were taken from a woman aged 45 to 65 with alopecia areata. Some clones in this sample may be carry-over from other donors' samples. The conserved cysteine and the conserved F or W are not part of the CDR3 here. Clone size is not always given. Where it is, it says once, few, many or a class for expanded clones.

>TRBV5-6|TRBJ1-5|-
ASSTSSRVNQPQH
>TRBV14|TRBJ2-3|few
ASSQADTQY
>TRBV3-1|TRBJ2-1|few
ASGTSGRPRYNEQF
>TRBV19|TRBJ1-5|many
ATRARGSGNQPQH
>TRBV5-5|TRBJ2-5|-
ASSTGQLNQETQY
>TRBV29-1|TRBJ1-1|few
SVFDSHGLAF
>TRBV5-1|TRBJ2-1|few
ASSPSGNDEQF
>TRBV20-1|TRBJ2-3|many
SARVPTSGGTDTQY
>TRBV5-1|TRBJ1-3|few
ASSKMTGASGNTIY
>TRBV20-1|TRBJ1-4|few
SASRDREKLF